This TCR beta chain was retrieved from a study of T cell responses to AZD1222 COVID-19 vaccine. The protocol was immunoSEQ multiplex PCR, while the TCRdb copy is restricted to in-frame clones and leaves out a portion. The sample has roughly 70,000 clones; less than 85% are singletons. Germline V gene data show CDR1 as LNHNV and CDR2 as YYDKDF (reference sequence). This CDR3 has 12 amino acids. Trimming removed 5 bases from V and 2 bases from J, with 5 bases in between. Sequenced here: peripheral blood, sampled on day 0 of AZD1222 vaccination. The chain is built from TRBV15 and TRBJ2-3; no clear D gene. The sequence came from an adult in good health. The CDR3 DNA is TGTGCCACCAGCCTTGCCACAGATACGCAGTATTTT. It translates to CATSLATDTQYF.